This T cell receptor beta chain was obtained from a study of blood T cell repertoires in COVID-19. CDR1 and CDR2 from the germline V gene are MGHDK and SYGVNS. The CDR3 has 15 residues. V lost 3 bases, J lost 4 bases, and 7 bases stayed unmatched. Methods used by the authors: Reference gene primer amplification gave nucleated cell count estimates. Some clones are missing from TCRdb's copy, which holds only in-frame ones; the method was immunoSEQ multiplex PCR. For V, J and clone size, that table is used; D and trimming come from the DNA. This table holds approximately 130,000 clones, 75% to 90% found once.

V usage is TRBV25-1 and J usage is TRBJ1-1; the match to TRBD1 covers 8 bases. The sample consisted of peripheral blood. The source of this sequence is a man in his fifties or sixties with active COVID-19. The CDR3 nucleotides read TGTGCCAGCAGTGATAGAACAGGGGGTGGCACTGAAGCTTTCTTT. Amino acid sequence: CASSDRTGGGTEAFF.